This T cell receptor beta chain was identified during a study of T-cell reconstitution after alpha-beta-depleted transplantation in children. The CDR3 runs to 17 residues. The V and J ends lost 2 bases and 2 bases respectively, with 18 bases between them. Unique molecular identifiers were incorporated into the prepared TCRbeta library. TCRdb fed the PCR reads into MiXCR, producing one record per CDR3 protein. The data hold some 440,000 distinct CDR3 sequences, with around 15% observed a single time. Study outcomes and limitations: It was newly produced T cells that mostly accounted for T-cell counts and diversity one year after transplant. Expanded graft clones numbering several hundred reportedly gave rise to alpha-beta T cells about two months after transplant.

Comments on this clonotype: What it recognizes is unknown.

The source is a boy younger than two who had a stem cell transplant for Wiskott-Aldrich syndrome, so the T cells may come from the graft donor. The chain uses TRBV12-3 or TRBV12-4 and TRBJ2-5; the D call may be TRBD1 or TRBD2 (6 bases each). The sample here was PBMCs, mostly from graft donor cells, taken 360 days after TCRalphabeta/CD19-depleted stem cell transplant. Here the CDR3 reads CASSLWVGGRGQETQYF. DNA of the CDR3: TGTGCCAGCAGTTTATGGGTCGGGGGAAGGGGGCAAGAGACCCAGTACTTC.